This TCR beta chain was profiled in a study of T cell repertoires in breast cancer (dated by TCRdb to the mid-2010s). Regarding the study in general: Tumors, lymph nodes and peripheral blood lymphocytes from breast cancer patients, as well as peripheral blood from healthy control donors, were profiled. Most of the approximately 19 patient tumors analyzed for shared TCRs were ER+/PR+. Controls included nine healthy donors of an age range similar to the patients. On average, around 500,000 sequences per sample and around 9.2 reads per input cell were obtained by sequencing. Because breast cancer has a low mutational burden and common mutations are rare, the study reasoned that TCRs shared between breast cancer patients would target shared antigens. Tumors and tumor-involved lymph nodes were minced and digested with Liberase and DNase, then filtered through 70-um and 40-um filters. Tumor-free lymph nodes were processed with no enzymatic digestion, and blood samples were separated using Ficoll.

The protocol used for the library was emulsion pairing. Unpaired genes were suppressed by a second nested PCR containing blocking oligos, after which a third nested PCR added Illumina adaptors and barcodes. Each emulsion RT-PCR master mix contained 5,000-250,000 T cells, with C-region, Stepout and V-region primers. The Micellula Emulsion and Purification Kit was used to make the emulsions, and Qiagen OneStep RT-PCR reagents were used for RT-PCR. The pooled libraries were sequenced on an Illumina MiSeq using paired-end 2 x 250 reads. The study's own analysis went as follows. Read pairs were joined in Galaxy and clipped at the engineered overlap into separate alpha and beta files; unclipped reads were discarded. To assign alpha-beta pairs, the researchers used CompleteTCR, a MiTCR-based pipeline that relies on an R script to link chains sharing read cluster identifiers. TCR sequences that were observed only once, representing about 1-3.1%, were removed as potential sequencing errors. In-frame beta chains were kept once TCRdb had trimmed the public reads at Q25 with fastp and called clones with MiXCR. Here each entry gathers all rows of one CDR3 protein and keeps the most common genes and DNA. TCRdb, not the original authors, processed these V and J calls. In this sample the table shows approximately 40,000 distinct CDR3 sequences, over 40% of which occur a single time. The ten top clones hold around three fifths of the sample.

Paper-wide results and their limitations: Emulsion RT-PCR was considered qualitative rather than quantitative, because transcript abundance and primer differences skewed the recovery of clones. TRBV7 predominance was observed among shared TCRs, which possibly reflected tumor recognition or mispriming bias from eight TRBV7 primers. Compared with tumor-free nodes, tumor-involved sentinel lymph nodes shared about fourfold more TCRs with matched tumor repertoires (7.7% versus 2%). Shared TCRs were encoded by various nucleotide sequences, which suggests selection and expansion based on antigen. Discarding singleton TCRs and sampling only part of each tumor may have missed genuine antitumor clones. Roughly 20 TCR pairs were shared across seven or more patient tumors and rarely found in control blood, suggesting possible tumor specificity.

The germline V gene specifies MNHNS as CDR1 and SASEGT as CDR2. Taken from cysteine to phenylalanine, the CDR3 has 14 residues. The CDR3 DNA has 42 bases and is translated from base 1. V is cut by 8 bases and J by 10 bases, and the space between the germline ends is 23 bases. This clonotype was counted between two and nine times. Its antigen specificity is not known. No quality values exist for individual bases; no much larger clone is one base distant. The study used an expanded emulsion RT-PCR method with primers for all TCR V genes to analyze paired alpha-beta TCRs of CD8+ T cells. CD8+ T cells were isolated with a CD8 positive selection kit and were then incubated overnight in roughly 11 IU/mL IL-2 prior to emulsion RT-PCR.

This clonotype was obtained from a pool of human donors with breast cancer or a healthy control (not recorded which). Specimen: CD8+ T cells. The sequence links TRBV6-1 to TRBJ1-1; there is no confident call for the D gene. This receptor has the CDR3 CASSQRVGGSGAFF. The DNA reads TGTGCCAGCTCCCAACGGGTAGGAGGGTCCGGAGCTTTCTTT.